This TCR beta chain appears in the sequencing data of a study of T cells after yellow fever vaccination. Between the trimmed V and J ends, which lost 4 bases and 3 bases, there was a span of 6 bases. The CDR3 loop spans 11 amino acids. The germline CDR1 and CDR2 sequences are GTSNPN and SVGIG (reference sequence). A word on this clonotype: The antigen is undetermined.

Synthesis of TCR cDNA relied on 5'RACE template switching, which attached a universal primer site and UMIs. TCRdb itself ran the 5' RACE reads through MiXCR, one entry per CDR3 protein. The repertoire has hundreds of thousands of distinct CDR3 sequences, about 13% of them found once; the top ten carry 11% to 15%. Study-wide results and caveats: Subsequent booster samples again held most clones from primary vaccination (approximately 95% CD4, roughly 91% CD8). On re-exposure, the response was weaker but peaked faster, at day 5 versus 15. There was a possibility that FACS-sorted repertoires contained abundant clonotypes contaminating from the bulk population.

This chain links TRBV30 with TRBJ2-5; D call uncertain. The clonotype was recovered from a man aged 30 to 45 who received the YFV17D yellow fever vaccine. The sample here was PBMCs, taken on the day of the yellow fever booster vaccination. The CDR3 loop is CAWISEETQYF. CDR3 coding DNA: TGTGCCTGGATTTCGGAAGAGACCCAGTACTTC. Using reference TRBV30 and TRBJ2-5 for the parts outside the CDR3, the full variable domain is SQTIHQWPATLVQPVGSPLSLECTVEGTSNPNLYWYRQAAGRGLQLLFYSVGIGQISSEVPQNLSASRPQDRQFILSSKKLLLSDSGFYLCAWISEETQYFGPGTRLLVL.